This TCR beta chain comes out of a study of T-cell memory formation after mild COVID-19 (dated by TCRdb to the early 2020s). Regarding the research as a whole: Most TCR sequence clusters were specific to one of the two donors. In two donors, T-cell clones that expanded and contracted after mild COVID-19 were followed by sequencing TCRalpha and TCRbeta repertoires longitudinally. Two young, previously healthy adult volunteers, one female and one male, were included in the cohort.

Sequenced on an Illumina NovaSeq 6000. cDNA libraries for TCRalpha and TCRbeta were prepared by 5'RACE using constant-segment primers, with sample barcodes and unique molecular identifiers added. RNA was extracted from every sample with Trizol reagent. The libraries were amplified in two PCR steps, and the second step added a second sample barcode and Illumina TruSeq adapters. The libraries were sequenced on an Illumina NovaSeq using 2 x 150 bp paired-end reads. For the original study's pipeline: With migec v1.2.7, reads were demultiplexed and then collapsed into UMI-guided consensus sequences. Using mixcr v2.1.11, UMI consensuses were aligned to TRA and TRB V and J templates and then assembled into clonotypes. A clonotype was counted as expanded or contracted only if both edgeR and NoisET called the change significant, with noise models trained on biological replicates. For edgeR calls, the cutoffs were a false discovery rate-adjusted p below 0.01 and a log2 fold-change threshold of 1. As an exploratory analysis of dynamics, max-normalized trajectories of the 1000 most abundant clonotypes were examined by PCA with hierarchical clustering. Separately sequenced CD4+ and CD8+ repertoires were used to assign a CD4 or CD8 phenotype to each responding clone. TCRdb took the public reads, trimmed them with fastp at Q25, ran MiXCR for clone calling and kept in-frame beta chains. Rows are combined by CDR3 protein, so each entry shows the most common genes and DNA. The V and J calls here are based on TCRdb, not the publication. Within this sample are a few hundred thousand distinct CDR3 sequences, with 15% to 20% of them counted one time only. In total, the top ten clones hold around 21% of the sample.

Broad study findings and their caveats: Some responding clones were found in pre-infection memory, which suggests that pre-existing cross-reactive memory T cells took part in the SARS-CoV-2 response. SARS-CoV-2 specificity of the second-wave clones peaking on day 37 was not confirmed. From day 15 to 85, contracting clones showed balanced CD4/CD8 phenotypes, whereas a second wave of clones that expanded from day 15 to 37 leaned towards CD4+. Contracting CD4+ clones turned up mainly in the CM and EM memory subsets, whereas EMRA was where CD8+ clones were enriched. Only a couple of mild cases were covered in the study, and larger cohorts including severe cases with pre-infection samples were considered necessary.

From cysteine to phenylalanine, the CDR3 is 16 amino acids long. The read is trimmed to its CDR3 DNA, 48 bases read in frame from base 1. V trim: 1 base; J trim: 3 bases; unmatched bases: 8. From the germline V gene (reference sequence), CDR1 is GTSNPN and CDR2 is SVGIG. Concerning this clonotype: Its specific antigen is unknown. Per-base qualities were not stored, and no clone one base away is much larger.

Ficoll-Paque density gradient centrifugation was used to isolate PBMCs. The sequence links TRBV30 to TRBJ2-4; 8 nucleotides in the junction match TRBD1. The origin of this receptor is a young man who had mild COVID-19 (a few samples of this study predate the infection). The sample titles of this study are shuffled in the database, so cell type and time point are left out; the donor was told from shared clones. The source material was PBMCs or a T cell subset sorted from them (not recorded which). CDR3 sequence: CAWSADRVRGKNIQYF. In nucleotides, the sequence is TGTGCCTGGAGTGCGGACAGGGTGAGGGGCAAAAACATTCAGTACTTC.